Presented here are 25 T cell receptor beta chains from one specimen sequenced in a study of cytomegalovirus exposure and HLA in healthy donors. Vbeta (60) and Jbeta (13) primers were used in the PCR. TCRdb keeps only in-frame clones here, not all; method: immunoSEQ multiplex PCR. The table has about 100,000 clones, over 75% seen once. The sample consisted of PBMCs. These receptors were obtained from a man between 50 and 59 years old in good health and CMV-seropositive.

The V and J genes are TRBV7-6 and TRBJ2-7; D remains ambiguous. The length of the CDR3 is 13 residues. The V and J ends lost 0 bases and 3 bases respectively, with 6 bases between them. Germline V CDR1 and CDR2: SGHVS, FNYEAQ. As DNA, the CDR3 is TGTGCCAGCAGCTTAGCTCACAGCTACGAGCAGTACTTC. This translates into CASSLAHSYEQYF.

This chain links TRBV29-1 with TRBJ2-7; 9 bases line up with TRBD1. The CDR3 contains 12 residues. Per the germline V gene, CDR1 is SQVTM and CDR2 is ANQGSEA. The V segment lost 1 base and the J segment 5 bases; nucleotides outside the gene matches: 0. The CDR3 loop reads CSVEGTGDEQYF. CDR3 DNA sequence: TGCAGCGTTGAAGGGACAGGGGACGAGCAGTACTTC.

This rearrangement joins TRBV30 to TRBJ2-1, with TRBD1 matching 7 bases. CDR3 size: 16 residues. V was clipped by 4 bases and J by 0 bases; unmatched bases: 9. Looked up from germline, CDR1 is GTSNPN and CDR2 is SVGIG (reference sequence). The CDR3 is CAWTNPWDSSYNEQFF. CDR3 in DNA: TGTGCCTGGACCAACCCCTGGGACAGCTCCTACAATGAGCAGTTCTTC. The full variable domain, rest sourced from reference TRBV30 and TRBJ2-1, is SQTIHQWPATLVQPVGSPLSLECTVEGTSNPNLYWYRQAAGRGLQLLFYSVGIGQISSEVPQNLSASRPQDRQFILSSKKLLLSDSGFYLCAWTNPWDSSYNEQFFGPGTRLTVL.

The chain links TRBV2 to TRBJ2-1; 7 nucleotides agree with TRBD2. J was trimmed by 4 bases and V by 9 bases; bases with no gene match: 15. This CDR3 is built from 16 residues. The germline V gene has CDR1 SNHLY and CDR2 FYNNEI. CDR3 DNA sequence: TGTGCCAGTTTTGGGGTTGGCCGGGGGGAATACAATGAGCAGTTCTTC. It yields the protein CASFGVGRGEYNEQFF.

A word on this clone: Sequence at one end of the junction differs from germline and may be a read error. The rearrangement joins TRBV6-4 to TRBJ1-5; maybe TRBD1 (6 bases). The CDR3 spans 14 residues. From germline, CDR1 is MRHNA and CDR2 SNTAGT. The CDR3 DNA reads as TGTGCCAGCAGTAGTAAGGGAATAGGACAGCCCCAGAATTTT. This codes for CASSSKGIGQPQNF.

This rearrangement joins TRBV7-6 to TRBJ1-4, with D perhaps matching TRBD1 (6 bases). V gave up 1 base and J gave up 6 bases, with 12 bases separating them. The CDR3 is made up of 15 amino acids. Germline values: CDR1 SGHVS, CDR2 FNYEAQ. The CDR3 DNA sequence: TGTGCCAGCAGCTTAGAGCAGGGGCGAGATGAAAAACTGTTTTTT. Its protein is CASSLEQGRDEKLFF.

The chain joins TRBV18 to TRBJ1-1, with TRBD1 matching over 8 bases. Germline V gene sequence: CDR1 KGHSH, CDR2 LQKENI. V shed 3 bases, J shed 1 base, and the junction held 10 bases outside the gene matches. The CDR3 sequence is 17 residues long. CDR3 bases: TGTGCCAGCTCACCGAACGAGGGACAGGTCACGAACACTGAAGCTTTCTTT. This translates into CASSPNEGQVTNTEAFF.

The rearrangement links TRBV11-3 to TRBJ2-1; the D gene is possibly TRBD2 (6 bases). Germline V gene lookup returns CDR1 SGHNT and CDR2 YENEEA. The CDR3 is made up of 14 amino acids. The ends were cut back, 6 bases at V and 6 bases at J, with 15 bases in the middle. CDR3 loop: CASRPGGDLNEQFF. CDR3 coding DNA: TGTGCCAGCAGACCGGGCGGGGACCTCAATGAGCAGTTCTTC.

This rearrangement joins TRBV5-4 to TRBJ2-1, with 9 bases lining up with TRBD1. Germline V gene lookup returns CDR1 SGHNT and CDR2 YYREEE (reference sequence). The CDR3 consists of 15 residues. V was clipped by 0 bases and J by 7 bases; unmatched bases: 5. For the CDR3, the DNA is TGTGCCAGCAGCTTGGGACAGGGGGGCATGAATGAGCAGTTCTTC. Translating it yields CASSLGQGGMNEQFF.

The rearrangement links TRBV9 to TRBJ1-1; no clear D gene. Per germline, CDR1 SGDLS and CDR2 YYNGEE. This CDR3 has 12 residues. Trimming took off 4 bases at V and 4 bases at J, with 8 bases between the two ends. The CDR3: CASSPLRTEAFF. CDR3 sequence (DNA): TGTGCCAGCAGCCCTTTGCGCACTGAAGCTTTCTTT.

The rearrangement links TRBV19 to TRBJ1-1; D is unresolved. CDR3 length: 13 amino acids. The V gene lost 3 bases and the J gene lost 6 bases, with 11 bases spanning the gap. Germline V lookup: CDR1 LNHDA, CDR2 SQIVND (reference sequence). The DNA for the CDR3 is TGTGCCAGTAGTATCGGGGAGGGCGCTGAAGCTTTCTTT. Translating it yields CASSIGEGAEAFF.

The V and J genes are TRBV7-9 and TRBJ2-7, with TRBD1 matching 7 bases. Losses at the gene ends were 6 bases for V and 4 bases for J; bases not matched to a gene: 15. The CDR3 sequence is 16 residues long. CDR1 SEHNR and CDR2 FQNEAQ come from the germline V gene (reference sequence). The CDR3 loop is CASSYTTGTAYYEQYF. The CDR3, as DNA: TGTGCCAGCAGTTACACTACCGGGACAGCTTATTACGAGCAGTACTTC.

The count of this clone is one. The chain recombines TRBV30 with TRBJ1-5; D remains unclear. This CDR3 has 14 residues. Germline lookup yields CDR1 GTSNPN and CDR2 SVGIG (reference sequence). The germline V and J ends were trimmed by 2 bases and 2 bases, with 10 bases remaining between them. CDR3 sequence reads: CAWSSERGNQPQHF. The CDR3 DNA reads as TGTGCCTGGAGTTCGGAGAGGGGCAATCAGCCCCAGCATTTT.

This clone was observed a handful of times. V gene TRBV6-5 combines with J gene TRBJ1-6; weak D call: TRBD1 (6 bases). In germline, CDR1 is MNHEY, CDR2 SVGAGI. V was trimmed by 5 bases and J by 8 bases, leaving 16 bases between them. CDR3 size: 15 residues. CDR3 protein: CASSRFLGADSPLHF. DNA for the CDR3: TGTGCCAGCAGTCGCTTCCTGGGGGCGGATTCACCCCTCCACTTT.

The chain recombines TRBV7-9 with TRBJ2-7, with 9 bases matching TRBD1. V gave up 4 bases and J gave up 5 bases; unmatched junction bases: 9. The CDR3 contains 15 residues. The germline V gene encodes CDR1 SEHNR and CDR2 FQNEAQ (reference sequence). The CDR3 reads CASSSLGTGKNEQYF. The CDR3 DNA reads TGTGCCAGCAGCTCCCTGGGGACAGGGAAGAACGAGCAGTACTTC. Drawing the rest from reference TRBV7-9 and TRBJ2-7, the complete variable domain is DTGVSQNPRHKITKRGQNVTFRCDPISEHNRLYWYRQTLGQGPEFLTYFQNEAQLEKSRLLSDRFSAERPKGSFSTLEIQRTEQGDSAMYLCASSSLGTGKNEQYFGPGTRLTVT.

The J gene is TRBJ2-1, the V gene TRBV7-2; maybe TRBD1 (6 bases). Trimming left V 6 bases short and J 6 bases short, with 18 bases between. Germline V gene lookup returns CDR1 SGHTA and CDR2 FQGNSA. The CDR3 has 15 amino acids. The CDR3 reads CASSFGQPFVNEQFF. CDR3 DNA sequence: TGTGCCAGCAGTTTCGGACAGCCATTCGTCAATGAGCAGTTCTTC.

The rearrangement joins TRBV9 to TRBJ1-1, with 9 bases fitting TRBD1. This CDR3 contains 17 residues. Trimming took 0 bases from V and 5 from J; bases not matched to a gene: 11. Germline CDR1 reads SGDLS; CDR2 reads YYNGEE. The CDR3 DNA reads as TGTGCCAGCAGCGTAGGGGGACAGGGAATTAGGGGGACTGAAGCTTTCTTT. Translating gives CASSVGGQGIRGTEAFF.

The gene calls are TRBV4-3 and TRBJ2-1, with 8 nucleotides matching TRBD2. Per the germline V gene, CDR1 is LGHNA and CDR2 is YSLEER. The V segment lost 1 base and the J segment 6 bases; nucleotides outside the gene matches: 11. The CDR3 covers 17 residues. The CDR3 here is CASSQGEAGANSNEQFF. In DNA, the CDR3 is TGCGCCAGCAGCCAAGGGGAAGCGGGAGCTAATAGCAATGAGCAGTTCTTC.

With respect to this clone: Sequence at one end of the junction differs from germline and may be a read error. The chain has TRBV5-1 and TRBJ1-2, with TRBD1 matching over 7 bases. Per the germline V gene, CDR1 is SGHRS and CDR2 is YFSETQ. The CDR3 contains 16 residues. Written as DNA, the CDR3 is TGCGCCAGCAGCTTGGACGACAGGGTCGAAGGCTATGGCTACCCCTTC. This codes for CASSLDDRVEGYGYPF.

The V gene is TRBV9, the J gene TRBJ1-1, with 7 bases aligning to TRBD1. The V gene's germline CDR1 is SGDLS and CDR2 YYNGEE. The CDR3 sequence is 16 residues long. The V gene end was trimmed by 3 bases and the J gene end by 0 bases; junction bases not matched to a gene: 8. In DNA, the CDR3 is TGTGCCAGCAGCGCCTTCCCGGGACAGATGAACACTGAAGCTTTCTTT. Protein sequence: CASSAFPGQMNTEAFF.

The rearrangement joins TRBV27 to TRBJ2-7, with 7 bases matching TRBD1. The germline V gene has CDR1 MNHEY and CDR2 SMNVEV (reference sequence). The CDR3 length is 14 residues. Trimming took 6 bases from V and 0 from J; bases not matched to a gene: 5. The CDR3 protein is CASSPGTASYEQYF. DNA of the CDR3: TGTGCCAGCAGCCCGGGGACAGCCTCCTACGAGCAGTACTTC.

The chain combines TRBV7-2 with TRBJ2-5; D is unclear. V lost 6 bases and J 1 base, leaving 9 bases between the germline ends. The CDR3 is 13 residues long. Looked up from germline, CDR1 is SGHTA and CDR2 is FQGNSA. CDR3 nucleotide sequence: TGTGCCAGCAGTAACATCTTCCAAGAGACCCAGTACTTC. Protein: CASSNIFQETQYF.

The chain's CDR3 is CASSLDSLNTEAFF. The CDR3 region has the DNA TGTGCCAGCAGCTTGGACAGCTTGAACACTGAAGCTTTCTTT. The chain couples TRBV11-2 to TRBJ1-1; tentatively, D is TRBD1 (6 bases). The CDR3 is made up of 14 amino acids. Per the germline V gene, CDR1 is SGHAT and CDR2 is FQNNGV. Trimming stripped 3 bases from V and 0 bases from J, with 8 bases between.

This clone was picked up one time. J is TRBJ1-4 and V is TRBV18; D is uncertain. This CDR3 has 15 residues. The V gene's germline CDR1 is KGHSH and CDR2 LQKENI. Trimming left V 2 bases short and J 0 bases short, with 7 bases between. The CDR3 loop reads CASSPSLATNEKLFF. CDR3 sequence (DNA): TGTGCCAGCTCACCAAGCCTTGCAACTAATGAAAAACTGTTTTTT.

This clone was found a few times. V gene TRBV6-1 combines with J gene TRBJ2-1; 12 nucleotides agree with TRBD2. Germline CDR1 MNHNS, CDR2 SASEGT. This CDR3 is 13 amino acids long. Germline trimming cut 11 bases from V and 7 bases from J; bases unmatched to any gene: 6. CDR3 residues: CACRLAGVNEQFF. Written as DNA, the CDR3 is TGTGCCTGCCGACTAGCGGGGGTGAATGAGCAGTTCTTC.